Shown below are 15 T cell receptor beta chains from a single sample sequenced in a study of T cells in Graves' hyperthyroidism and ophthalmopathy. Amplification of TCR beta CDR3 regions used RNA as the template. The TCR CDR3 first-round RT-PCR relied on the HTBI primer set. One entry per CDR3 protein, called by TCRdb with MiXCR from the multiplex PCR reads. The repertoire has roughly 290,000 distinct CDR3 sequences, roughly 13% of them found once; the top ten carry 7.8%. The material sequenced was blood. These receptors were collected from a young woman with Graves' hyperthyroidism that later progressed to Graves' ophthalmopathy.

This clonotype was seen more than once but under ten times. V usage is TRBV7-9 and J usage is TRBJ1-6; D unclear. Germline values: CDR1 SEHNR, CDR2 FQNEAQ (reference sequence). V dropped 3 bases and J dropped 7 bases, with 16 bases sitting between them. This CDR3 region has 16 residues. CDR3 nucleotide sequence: TGTGCCAGCAGCTTGCTGAGGGCGGGATACAATTCACCCCTCCACTTT. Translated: CASSLLRAGYNSPLHF.

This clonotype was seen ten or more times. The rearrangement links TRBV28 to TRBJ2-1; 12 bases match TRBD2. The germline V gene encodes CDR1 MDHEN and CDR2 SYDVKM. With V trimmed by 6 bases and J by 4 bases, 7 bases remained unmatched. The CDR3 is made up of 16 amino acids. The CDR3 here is CASSVTGTSGYNEQFF. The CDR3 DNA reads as TGTGCCAGCAGCGTAACCGGGACTAGCGGGTACAATGAGCAGTTCTTC.

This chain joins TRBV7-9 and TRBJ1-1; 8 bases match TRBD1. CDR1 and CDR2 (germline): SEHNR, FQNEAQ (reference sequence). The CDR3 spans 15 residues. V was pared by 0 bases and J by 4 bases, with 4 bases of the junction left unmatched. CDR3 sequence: CASSLAGQGSTEAFF. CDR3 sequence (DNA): TGTGCCAGCAGCTTAGCAGGACAGGGTTCCACTGAAGCTTTCTTT.

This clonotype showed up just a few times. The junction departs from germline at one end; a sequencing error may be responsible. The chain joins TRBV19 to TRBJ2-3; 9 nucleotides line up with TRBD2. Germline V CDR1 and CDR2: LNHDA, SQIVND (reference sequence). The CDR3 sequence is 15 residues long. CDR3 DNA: TGTGCCAGCAGTAGGGTAGCGGGAGTCACAGATACGCAGTATTTT. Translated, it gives CASSRVAGVTDTQYF.

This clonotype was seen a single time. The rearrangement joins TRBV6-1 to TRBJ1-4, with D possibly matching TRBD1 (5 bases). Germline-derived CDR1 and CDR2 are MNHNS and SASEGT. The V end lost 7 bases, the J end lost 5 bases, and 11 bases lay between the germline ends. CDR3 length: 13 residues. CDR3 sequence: CASTPGRNEKLFF. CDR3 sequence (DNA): TGTGCCAGCACCCCAGGGAGAAATGAAAAACTGTTTTTT.

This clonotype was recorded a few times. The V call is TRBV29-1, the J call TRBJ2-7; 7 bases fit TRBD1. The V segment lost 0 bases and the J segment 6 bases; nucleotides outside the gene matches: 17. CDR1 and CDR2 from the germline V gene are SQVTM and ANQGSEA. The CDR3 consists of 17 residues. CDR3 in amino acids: CSVEDMDGGRGKIEQYF. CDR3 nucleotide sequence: TGCAGCGTTGAAGATATGGATGGGGGCAGGGGGAAGATCGAGCAGTACTTC.

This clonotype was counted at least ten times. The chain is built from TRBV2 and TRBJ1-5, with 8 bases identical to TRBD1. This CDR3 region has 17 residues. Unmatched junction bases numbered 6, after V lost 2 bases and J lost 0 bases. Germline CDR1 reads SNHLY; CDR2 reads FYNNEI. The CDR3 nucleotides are TGTGCCAGCAGTGAACGGGACAGGAGTTATAGCAATCAGCCCCAGCATTTT. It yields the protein CASSERDRSYSNQPQHF.

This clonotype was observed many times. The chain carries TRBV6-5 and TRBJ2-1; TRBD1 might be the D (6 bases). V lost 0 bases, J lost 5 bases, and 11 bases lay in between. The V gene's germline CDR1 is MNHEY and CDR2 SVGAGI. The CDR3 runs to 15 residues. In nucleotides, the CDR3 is TGTGCCAGCAGTTACTCGAGCAGGGGCGACAATGAGCAGTTCTTC. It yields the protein CASSYSSRGDNEQFF.

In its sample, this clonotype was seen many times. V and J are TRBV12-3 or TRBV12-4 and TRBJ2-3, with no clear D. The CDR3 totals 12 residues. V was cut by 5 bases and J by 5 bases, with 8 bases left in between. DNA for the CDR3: TGTGCCAGCAGTCCAGTGGGAGATACGCAGTATTTT. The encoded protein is CASSPVGDTQYF.

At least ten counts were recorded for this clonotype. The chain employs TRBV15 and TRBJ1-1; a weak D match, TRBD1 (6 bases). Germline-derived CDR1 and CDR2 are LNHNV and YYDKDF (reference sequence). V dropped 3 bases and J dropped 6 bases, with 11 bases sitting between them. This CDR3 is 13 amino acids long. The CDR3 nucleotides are TGTGCCACCAGCAGGGGGGACACGGCTGAAGCTTTCTTT. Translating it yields CATSRGDTAEAFF.

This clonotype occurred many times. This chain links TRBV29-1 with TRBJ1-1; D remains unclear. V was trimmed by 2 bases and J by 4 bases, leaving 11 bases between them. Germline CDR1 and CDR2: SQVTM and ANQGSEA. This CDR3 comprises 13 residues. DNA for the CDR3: TGCAGCGTTGAATTGGGGTCGGGCACTGAAGCTTTCTTT. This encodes CSVELGSGTEAFF.

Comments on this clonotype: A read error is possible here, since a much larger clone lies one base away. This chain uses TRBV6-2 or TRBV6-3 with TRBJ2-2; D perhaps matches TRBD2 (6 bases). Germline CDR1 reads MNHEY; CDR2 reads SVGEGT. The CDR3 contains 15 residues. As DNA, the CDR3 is TGTGCCAGCAGCCGCCGGGGCAGCAACACCGGGGGGCTGTTTTTT. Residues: CASSRRGSNTGGLFF.

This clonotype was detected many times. The CDR3 protein is CASSIVGARTFF. CDR3 DNA: TGTGCCAGTAGTATAGTAGGGGCGCGAACTTTCTTT. The chain has TRBV19 and TRBJ1-1, with a tentative D call TRBD1 (5 bases). Germline loops: CDR1 LNHDA, CDR2 SQIVND (reference sequence). V lost 1 base and J 12 bases, leaving 12 bases between the germline ends. This CDR3 spans 12 amino acids.

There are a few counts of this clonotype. The CDR3 reads CASSYSLAYRDRSYNEQFF. The CDR3 DNA is TGTGCCAGCAGTTACTCGCTAGCCTACCGAGACCGTTCCTACAATGAGCAGTTCTTC. The J gene is TRBJ2-1, the V gene TRBV6-5, with a tentative D call TRBD2 (5 bases). The CDR3 sequence is 19 residues long. V gave up 0 bases and J gave up 1 base, with 19 bases separating them. Germline V gene lookup returns CDR1 MNHEY and CDR2 SVGAGI.

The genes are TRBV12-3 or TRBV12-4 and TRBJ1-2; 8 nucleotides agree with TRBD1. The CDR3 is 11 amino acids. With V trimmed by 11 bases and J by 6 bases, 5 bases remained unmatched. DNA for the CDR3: TGTGCCGCATGGACAGGGAATGGCTACACCTTC. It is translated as CAAWTGNGYTF.